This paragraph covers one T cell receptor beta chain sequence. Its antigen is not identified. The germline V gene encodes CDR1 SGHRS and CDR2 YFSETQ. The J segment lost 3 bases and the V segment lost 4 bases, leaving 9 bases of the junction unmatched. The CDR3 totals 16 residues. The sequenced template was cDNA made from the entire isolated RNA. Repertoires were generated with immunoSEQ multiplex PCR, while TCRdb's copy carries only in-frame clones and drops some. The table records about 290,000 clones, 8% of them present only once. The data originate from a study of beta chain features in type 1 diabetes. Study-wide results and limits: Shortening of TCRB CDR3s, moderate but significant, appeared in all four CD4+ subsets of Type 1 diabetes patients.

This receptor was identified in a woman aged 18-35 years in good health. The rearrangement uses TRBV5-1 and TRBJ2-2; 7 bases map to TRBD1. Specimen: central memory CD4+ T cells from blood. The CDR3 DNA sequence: TGCGCCAGCAGCCCGTCGTCCGGGACAGACACCGGGGAGCTGTTTTTT. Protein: CASSPSSGTDTGELFF.